A single sample is the source of the 19 T cell receptor beta chains below, sequenced in a study of blood T cells in healthy people across ages. A second PCR of about 6 to 11 cycles used a sample-barcoded 5' primer and a J-beta primer mix. Using its own MiXCR run on the 5' RACE reads, TCRdb lists one record per CDR3 protein. This sample has approximately 680,000 distinct CDR3 sequences, with 32% found just once. The source material was blood. The receptor set was obtained from a woman older than 75 in good health.

In its sample, this clonotype was seen a few times. V and J are TRBV20-1 and TRBJ2-4; D not certain. V lost 3 bases and J 0 bases, leaving 9 bases between the germline ends. Germline V gives CDR1 DFQATT, CDR2 SNEGSKA (reference sequence). The CDR3 is 14 residues long. The CDR3: CSASGDLAKNIQYF. CDR3 in DNA: TGCAGTGCTAGTGGAGATCTAGCCAAAAACATTCAGTACTTC.

In its sample, this clonotype was seen once. The chain employs TRBV2 and TRBJ2-1; tentative D call: TRBD2 (6 bases). This CDR3 comprises 14 residues. Germline V CDR1 and CDR2: SNHLY, FYNNEI. Trimming cost V 8 bases and J 7 bases, with 18 bases left between them. This CDR3 is CASGRDGFENEQFF. The CDR3 bases are TGTGCCAGCGGGCGGGACGGGTTTGAGAATGAGCAGTTCTTC.

Of note for this clonotype: A much larger clone sits a single nucleotide away, making a read error possible. The chain combines TRBV29-1 with TRBJ1-5; D gene uncertain. The germline V and J ends were trimmed by 4 bases and 5 bases, with 12 bases remaining between them. The CDR3 has 13 amino acids. Looked up from germline, CDR1 is SQVTM and CDR2 is ANQGSEA. The CDR3 protein is CSVVVDGDQPQHF. The CDR3 DNA reads as TGCAGCGTTGTGGTGGACGGCGATCAGCCCCAGCATTTT.

Worth noting for this clonotype: A much more abundant neighbour one base away suggests this may be a read error. The rearrangement links TRBV20-1 to TRBJ2-1, with no clear D. There are 13 residues in the CDR3. V was shortened by 6 bases and J by 6 bases, with 15 bases between the two germline ends. Germline CDR1 DFQATT, CDR2 SNEGSKA (reference sequence). The CDR3 DNA is TGCAGTGCCTTTCGGAACTCTCGCAATGAGCAGTTCTTC. This encodes CSAFRNSRNEQFF.

This clonotype turned up a few times. This sequence may be a read error, since a much larger clone differs from it by one base. The CDR3 sequence is CASSDRGRNPPLHF. In DNA form, the CDR3 reads TGTGCCAGCAGTGACAGGGGGCGGAATCCACCCCTCCACTTT. V is TRBV27 and J is TRBJ1-6; 10 nucleotides match TRBD1. The germline gives CDR1 MNHEY, CDR2 SMNVEV (reference sequence). This CDR3 is 14 amino acids long. V lost 5 bases, J lost 11 bases, and 6 bases stayed unmatched.

With regard to this clonotype: A single base separates this from a much larger clone, so it may be a read error. The chain recombines TRBV7-2 with TRBJ2-7; 13 bases are shared with TRBD2. The J segment lost 3 bases and the V segment lost 4 bases, leaving 3 bases of the junction unmatched. This CDR3 is built from 15 residues. Germline CDR1 SGHTA, CDR2 FQGNSA. The CDR3 nucleotides are TGTGCCAGCAGCTCCCGGACTAGCGGGGGCTACGAGCAGTACTTC. Its protein is CASSSRTSGGYEQYF.

The rearrangement uses TRBV20-1 and TRBJ2-5; possibly TRBD2 for D (5 bases). V shed 1 base and J shed 11 bases, with 23 bases lying between them. This CDR3 is built from 15 residues. Germline lookup yields CDR1 DFQATT and CDR2 SNEGSKA (reference sequence). Written as DNA, the CDR3 is TGCAGTGCTAGAGGGGGAGTTACCTCCTACAATGAGCAGTACTTC. Encoded protein: CSARGGVTSYNEQYF.

This clonotype was picked up one time. This sequence joins TRBV20-1 and TRBJ2-1; TRBD2 aligns across 7 bases. The CDR3 has 14 amino acids. Germline CDR1 reads DFQATT; CDR2 reads SNEGSKA (reference sequence). Losses at the gene ends were 4 bases for V and 5 bases for J; bases not matched to a gene: 8. CDR3 DNA sequence: TGCAGTGCTAACCTAGCGGAGGGGAACAATGAGCAGTTCTTC. Its protein is CSANLAEGNNEQFF.

In its sample, this clonotype was seen many times. The V and J genes are TRBV10-3 and TRBJ1-2, with 9 bases fitting TRBD1. The germline gives CDR1 ENHRY, CDR2 SYGVKD. This CDR3 is 13 amino acids long. V trimming: 9 bases; J trimming: 4 bases; junction bases outside the gene matches: 6. The CDR3 spells CAIQGQGTYGYTF. CDR3 sequence (DNA): TGTGCCATTCAAGGACAGGGGACCTATGGCTACACCTTC.

This clonotype was found many times. The rearrangement links TRBV6-6 to TRBJ1-2, with 7 bases aligning to TRBD1. Germline lookup yields CDR1 MNHNY and CDR2 SVGAGI (reference sequence). J lost 2 bases, V lost 6 bases, and 15 bases had no gene match. The CDR3 length is 17 residues. The CDR3: CASSFVSKGQLNYGYTF. CDR3 DNA: TGTGCCAGCAGCTTCGTTTCAAAGGGACAGCTAAACTATGGCTACACCTTC.

The chain is built from TRBV19 and TRBJ2-5, with TRBD1 matching 7 bases. The J call may not be correct, given that the DNA end is closer to TRBJ2-7. The CDR3 contains 14 residues. Germline V gives CDR1 LNHDA, CDR2 SQIVND (reference sequence). The CDR3 nucleotides read TGTGCCAGTAGTATCCCGGGACAGCGTTACGAGCAGTACTTC. Translation gives CASSIPGQRYEQYF.

This clonotype was recorded at least ten times. The chain joins TRBV29-1 to TRBJ2-3; D perhaps matches TRBD1 (6 bases). V lost 6 bases and J lost 4, with 23 bases in between. Per the germline V gene, CDR1 is SQVTM and CDR2 is ANQGSEA. This CDR3 has 16 residues. CDR3: CSVVVGQPQGPDTQYF. For the CDR3, the DNA is TGCAGCGTAGTGGTCGGACAGCCCCAGGGTCCAGATACGCAGTATTTT.

This clonotype was picked up many times. This CDR3 reads CSVVERLDQPQHF. CDR3 in DNA: TGCAGCGTTGTAGAGAGGCTCGATCAGCCCCAGCATTTT. The J gene is TRBJ1-5, the V gene TRBV29-1, with no clear D. Germline lookup yields CDR1 SQVTM and CDR2 ANQGSEA. V lost 4 bases, J lost 5 bases, and 12 bases lay in between. This CDR3 spans 13 amino acids.

CDR3 amino acids: CSVEARLYGYTF. Written as DNA, the CDR3 is TGCAGCGTTGAAGCGCGGCTCTATGGCTACACCTTC. The J gene is TRBJ1-2, the V gene TRBV29-1, with D unresolved. The V gene lost 1 base and the J gene lost 4 bases, with 7 bases spanning the gap. The length of the CDR3 is 12 residues. Germline CDR1 SQVTM, CDR2 ANQGSEA.

This clonotype was counted between two and nine times. The J gene is TRBJ1-4, the V gene TRBV7-8, with TRBD1 as a possible D gene (6 bases). The CDR3 covers 17 residues. Germline CDR1 is SGHVS and CDR2 is FQNEAQ. Trimming took 7 bases from V and 3 from J, leaving 21 bases between them. Here the CDR3 DNA reads TGTGCCAGCACCCAAAATGGGGGCCAATACCCTAATGAAAAACTGTTTTTT. Residues: CASTQNGGQYPNEKLFF.

This clonotype was observed a handful of times. A much larger clone differs by one base, so this may be a read error. V gene TRBV6-6 combines with J gene TRBJ2-5; TRBD2 matches 8 bases. This CDR3 has 15 amino acids. The germline V gene encodes CDR1 MNHNY and CDR2 SVGAGI (reference sequence). Trimming at V came to 5 bases and at J to 9 bases, leaving 14 bases not matched to a gene. Written as DNA, the CDR3 is TGTGCCAGCAGTGATCCCGGGGGGGCCTCGGAGGCCCAGTACTTC. Protein product: CASSDPGGASEAQYF.

Ten or more counts support this clonotype. V is TRBV20-1 and J is TRBJ2-5, with TRBD2 matching over 8 bases. This CDR3 comprises 14 residues. The V and J ends lost 5 bases and 6 bases, in that order; junction bases with no gene match: 11. Germline V lookup: CDR1 DFQATT, CDR2 SNEGSKA (reference sequence). The CDR3: CSAERASGSKTQYF. As DNA, the CDR3 is TGCAGTGCTGAGAGGGCTAGCGGGTCGAAGACCCAGTACTTC.

The chain is built from TRBV7-2 and TRBJ2-1; 8 bases match TRBD2. The CDR3 totals 12 residues. V shed 4 bases, J shed 13 bases, and the junction held 6 bases outside the gene matches. Germline V gene lookup returns CDR1 SGHTA and CDR2 FQGNSA. CDR3 in amino acids: CASSSASGRQFF. CDR3 DNA sequence: TGTGCCAGCAGCTCGGCTAGCGGGCGACAGTTCTTC. The full variable domain, its missing parts supplied by reference TRBV7-2 and TRBJ2-1, is GAGVSQSPSNKVTEKGKDVELRCDPISGHTALYWYRQSLGQGLEFLIYFQGNSAPDKSGLPSDRFSAERTGGSVSTLTIQRTQQEDSAVYLCASSSASGRQFFGPGTRLTVL.

DNA of the CDR3: TGCGCCAGCAGCCAAGGGGTCAGGGGGCAAGAAGAAGAGACCCAGTACTTC. This codes for CASSQGVRGQEEETQYF. J is TRBJ2-5 and V is TRBV4-3; TRBD1 agrees at 8 bases. The germline V gene encodes CDR1 LGHNA and CDR2 YSLEER. V was clipped by 1 base and J by 3 bases; unmatched bases: 10. The CDR3 consists of 17 residues.